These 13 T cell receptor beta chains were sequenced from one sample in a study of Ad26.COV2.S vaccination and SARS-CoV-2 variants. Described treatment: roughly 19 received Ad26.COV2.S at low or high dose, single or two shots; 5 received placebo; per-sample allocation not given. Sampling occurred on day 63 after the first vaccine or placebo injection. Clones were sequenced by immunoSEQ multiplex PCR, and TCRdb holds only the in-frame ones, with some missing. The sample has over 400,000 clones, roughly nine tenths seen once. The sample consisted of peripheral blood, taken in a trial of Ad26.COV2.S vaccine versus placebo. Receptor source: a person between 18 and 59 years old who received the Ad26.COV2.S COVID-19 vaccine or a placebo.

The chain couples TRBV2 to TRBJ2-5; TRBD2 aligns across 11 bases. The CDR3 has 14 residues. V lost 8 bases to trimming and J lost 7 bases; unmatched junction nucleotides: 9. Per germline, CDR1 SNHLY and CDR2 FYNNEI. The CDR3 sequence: CASGGVLAGVTQYF. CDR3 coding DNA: TGTGCCAGCGGAGGGGTACTAGCGGGAGTGACCCAGTACTTC. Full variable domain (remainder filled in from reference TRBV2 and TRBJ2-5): EPEVTQTPSHQVTQMGQEVILRCVPISNHLYFYWYRQILGQKVEFLVSFYNNEISEKSEIFDDQFSVERPDGSNFTLKIRSTKLEDSAMYFCASGGVLAGVTQYFGPGTRLLVL.

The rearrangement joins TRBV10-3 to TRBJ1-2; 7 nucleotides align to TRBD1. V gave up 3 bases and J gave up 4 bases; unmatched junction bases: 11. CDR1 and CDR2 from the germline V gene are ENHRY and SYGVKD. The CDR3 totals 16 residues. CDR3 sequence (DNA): TGTGCCATCAGTGACACCCCCCCAGAGGGGGCCTATGGCTACACCTTC. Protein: CAISDTPPEGAYGYTF.

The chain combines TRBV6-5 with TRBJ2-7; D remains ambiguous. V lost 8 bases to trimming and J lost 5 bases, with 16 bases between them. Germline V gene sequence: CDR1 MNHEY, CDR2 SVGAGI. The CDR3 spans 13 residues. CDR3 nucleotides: TGTGCCAGCGTCCCCGAGGAGTATGACGAGCAGTACGTC. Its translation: CASVPEEYDEQYV.

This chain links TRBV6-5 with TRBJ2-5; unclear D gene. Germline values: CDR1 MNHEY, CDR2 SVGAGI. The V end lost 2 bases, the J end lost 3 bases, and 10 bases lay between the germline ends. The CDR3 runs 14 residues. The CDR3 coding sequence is TGTGCCAGCAGTTACGGCCAGGATGAAGAGACCCAGTACTTC. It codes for CASSYGQDEETQYF.

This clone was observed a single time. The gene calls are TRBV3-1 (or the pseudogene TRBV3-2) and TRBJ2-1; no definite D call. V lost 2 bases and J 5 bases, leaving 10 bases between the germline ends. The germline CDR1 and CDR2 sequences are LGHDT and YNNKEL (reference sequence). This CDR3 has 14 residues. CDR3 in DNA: TGTGCCAGCAGCCAAAGGTCCCAAAACAATGAGCAGTTCTTC. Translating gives CASSQRSQNNEQFF.

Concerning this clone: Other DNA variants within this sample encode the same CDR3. The CDR3 DNA reads TGTGCCAGCAGCTTAGGACAGAATCAGCCCCAGCATTTT. The encoded protein is CASSLGQNQPQHF. This chain connects TRBV2 to TRBJ1-5; maybe TRBD1 (6 bases). CDR3 length: 13 amino acids. Trimming took 6 bases from V and 4 from J, leaving 10 bases between them. CDR1 and CDR2 (germline): SNHLY, FYNNEI.

CDR3 region: CASRRQVEGPQHF. In DNA form, the CDR3 reads TGTGCCAGCAGGCGACAAGTCGAGGGGCCCCAGCATTTT. The rearrangement links TRBV7-2 to TRBJ1-5, with D unclear. The CDR3 loop spans 13 amino acids. The germline V gene encodes CDR1 SGHTA and CDR2 FQGNSA. Trimming removed 6 bases from V and 9 bases from J, with 15 bases in between.

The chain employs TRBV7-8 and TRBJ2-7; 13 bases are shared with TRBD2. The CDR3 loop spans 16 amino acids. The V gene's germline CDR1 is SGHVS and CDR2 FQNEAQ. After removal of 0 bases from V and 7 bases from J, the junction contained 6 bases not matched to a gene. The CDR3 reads CASSLAVGLAGSEQYV. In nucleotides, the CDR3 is TGTGCCAGCAGCTTAGCGGTGGGACTAGCGGGAAGTGAGCAGTACGTC.

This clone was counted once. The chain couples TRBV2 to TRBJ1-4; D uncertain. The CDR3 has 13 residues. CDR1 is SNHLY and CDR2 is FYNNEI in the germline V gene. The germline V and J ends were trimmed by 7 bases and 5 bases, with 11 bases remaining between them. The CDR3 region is CASTGVGNEKLFF. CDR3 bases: TGTGCCAGCACCGGAGTAGGGAATGAAAAACTGTTTTTT.

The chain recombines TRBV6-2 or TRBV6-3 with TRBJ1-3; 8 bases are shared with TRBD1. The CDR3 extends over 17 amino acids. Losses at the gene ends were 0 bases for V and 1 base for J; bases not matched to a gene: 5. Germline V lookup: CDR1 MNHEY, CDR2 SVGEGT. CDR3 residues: CASSYSWTGNSGNTIYF. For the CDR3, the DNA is TGTGCCAGCAGTTACTCCTGGACAGGGAATTCTGGAAACACCATATATTTT.

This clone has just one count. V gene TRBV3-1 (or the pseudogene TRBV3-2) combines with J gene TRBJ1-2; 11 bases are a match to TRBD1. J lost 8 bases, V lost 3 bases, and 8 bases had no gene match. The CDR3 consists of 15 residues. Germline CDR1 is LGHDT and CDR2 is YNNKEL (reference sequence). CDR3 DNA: TGTGCCAGCAGCCAGCGGGTCGGACAGGGGGCCGGCTACACCTTC. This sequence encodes CASSQRVGQGAGYTF.

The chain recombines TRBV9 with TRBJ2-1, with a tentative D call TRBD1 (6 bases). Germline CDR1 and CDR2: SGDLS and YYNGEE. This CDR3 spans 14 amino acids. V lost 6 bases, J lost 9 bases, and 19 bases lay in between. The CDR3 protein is CASTSRMGASEQFF. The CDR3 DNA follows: TGTGCCAGCACCTCAAGGATGGGGGCCAGTGAGCAGTTCTTC.

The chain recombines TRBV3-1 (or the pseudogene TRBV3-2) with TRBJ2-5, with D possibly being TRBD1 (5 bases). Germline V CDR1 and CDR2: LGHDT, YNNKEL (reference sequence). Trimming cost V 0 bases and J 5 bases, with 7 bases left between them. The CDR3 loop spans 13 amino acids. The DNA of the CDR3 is TGTGCCAGCAGCCAAGATTGGGGCGAGACCCAGTACTTC. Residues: CASSQDWGETQYF.